A single sample gave rise to the 21 T cell receptor beta chains below, sequenced in a study of shared clonotypes between healthy human individuals. CD8 cells regarded as naive lacked CD45RO, were positively chosen for CCR7, and omitted terminally differentiated effector memory CD45RA+ cells. The table came from immunoSEQ multiplex PCR; TCRdb's copy has only in-frame clones and leaves some out. The sample consists of 700,000 to 950,000 clones, 96% of them appearing once. Sequences were obtained from naive CD8+ T cells sorted from blood. The receptors derive from a young man in good health.

The V call is TRBV7-8, the J call TRBJ2-2; 15 bases align to TRBD2. J gave up 3 bases and V 7 bases, and 15 bases lay outside the gene matches. Germline V gives CDR1 SGHVS, CDR2 FQNEAQ. This CDR3 spans 20 amino acids. CDR3 in amino acids: CASMPPRGGLAGGYTGELFF. CDR3 DNA sequence: TGTGCCAGCATGCCCCCTCGAGGGGGACTAGCGGGAGGTTACACCGGGGAGCTGTTTTTT.

This clone was detected once. This sequence joins TRBV5-6 and TRBJ1-1; unclear D gene. Trimming removed 2 bases from V and 8 bases from J, with 7 bases in between. Germline-derived CDR1 and CDR2 are SGHDT and YYEEEE. The CDR3 loop spans 11 amino acids. In nucleotides, the CDR3 is TGTGCCAGCAGCTTCGACGACGAAGCTTTCTTT. Translated, it gives CASSFDDEAFF.

This clone was detected only once. The V call is TRBV7-9, the J call TRBJ2-5, with 11 bases fitting TRBD1. The CDR3 has 15 amino acids. With 5 bases clipped from V and 5 bases from J, the junction kept 7 bases outside the gene matches. CDR1 SEHNR and CDR2 FQNEAQ come from the germline V gene (reference sequence). The CDR3 nucleotides are TGTGCCAGCAGCGCCGGACAGGGGGCCTGGGAGACCCAGTACTTC. It codes for CASSAGQGAWETQYF.

The V and J genes are TRBV5-5 and TRBJ2-2; possible D gene TRBD2, 5 bases. The CDR3 sequence is 17 residues long. Trimming stripped 2 bases from V and 0 bases from J, with 14 bases between. Looked up from germline, CDR1 is SGHKS and CDR2 is YYEKEE (reference sequence). This CDR3 reads CASSFGPGGSNTGELFF. Written as DNA, the CDR3 is TGTGCCAGCAGCTTCGGGCCCGGAGGATCGAACACCGGGGAGCTGTTTTTT.

The chain combines TRBV6-5 with TRBJ1-1; D not resolved. The CDR3 has 14 amino acids. Germline V gene sequence: CDR1 MNHEY, CDR2 SVGAGI. The germline V and J ends were trimmed by 6 bases and 4 bases, with 15 bases remaining between them. The CDR3 region has the DNA TGTGCCAGCAGGTATCGGGCAGTTGGCACTGAAGCTTTCTTT. Translated: CASRYRAVGTEAFF.

The chain has TRBV10-3 and TRBJ2-7; D is perhaps TRBD1 or TRBD2 (6 bases each). The CDR3 is 15 residues long. Germline loops: CDR1 ENHRY, CDR2 SYGVKD. Trimming removed 0 bases at V and 3 bases at J, with 12 bases between. The CDR3 sequence is CAISESKQGGYEQYF. In nucleotides, the CDR3 is TGTGCCATCAGTGAGTCGAAACAGGGAGGCTACGAGCAGTACTTC.

This chain links TRBV29-1 with TRBJ2-5; tentatively, D is TRBD2 (5 bases). CDR1 SQVTM and CDR2 ANQGSEA come from the germline V gene. This CDR3 comprises 14 residues. Trimming took off 6 bases at V and 2 bases at J, with 16 bases between the two ends. The CDR3 protein is CSVRLLARQETQYF. CDR3 bases: TGCAGCGTGAGGTTATTAGCGAGACAAGAGACCCAGTACTTC. The full variable domain, its missing parts supplied by reference TRBV29-1 and TRBJ2-5, is SAVISQKPSRDICQRGTSLTIQCQVDSQVTMMFWYRQQPGQSLTLIATANQGSEATYESGFVIDKFPISRPNLTFSTLTVSNMSPEDSSIYLCSVRLLARQETQYFGPGTRLLVL.

In regard to this clone: This CDR3 is also generated by other DNA sequences in the sample. The V gene is TRBV25-1, the J gene TRBJ2-1; D not certain. V was clipped by 3 bases and J by 3 bases, with 0 bases between them. The CDR3 contains 11 residues. Germline assignment: CDR1 MGHDK and CDR2 SYGVNS. CDR3 in DNA: TGTGCCAGCAGTGACTACAATGAGCAGTTCTTC. Encoded protein: CASSDYNEQFF.

The J gene is TRBJ1-1, the V gene TRBV2, with D unclear. Between the trimmed V and J ends, which lost 10 bases and 8 bases, there was a span of 14 bases. The germline CDR1 and CDR2 sequences are SNHLY and FYNNEI. The CDR3 runs 11 residues. This CDR3 is CATGAGREAFF. CDR3 sequence (DNA): TGTGCCACCGGCGCGGGGAGAGAAGCTTTCTTT.

The rearrangement links TRBV7-6 to TRBJ1-3; no clear D. Trimming removed 2 bases from V and 2 bases from J, with 22 bases in between. This CDR3 has 19 amino acids. CDR1 is SGHVS and CDR2 is FNYEAQ in the germline V gene. This chain's CDR3 is CASSLPRRFASPAGNTIYF. Written as DNA, the CDR3 is TGTGCCAGCAGCTTACCCCGACGTTTCGCAAGTCCCGCTGGAAACACCATATATTTT.

This chain joins TRBV7-9 and TRBJ2-1; the D is unclear. There are 15 residues in the CDR3. Trimming removed 4 bases from V and 9 bases from J, with 19 bases in between. Germline CDR1 is SEHNR and CDR2 is FQNEAQ (reference sequence). The CDR3 DNA sequence: TGTGCCAGCAGCTCCAATAGTGGGTTTTTTGGTGAGCAGTTCTTC. It translates to CASSSNSGFFGEQFF.

The chain's CDR3 is CASSQDRTAVVTEAFF. The CDR3 coding sequence is TGCGCCAGCAGCCAAGATCGAACAGCCGTTGTCACTGAAGCTTTCTTT. The chain combines TRBV4-3 with TRBJ1-1; D call uncertain. This CDR3 is 16 amino acids long. Germline lookup yields CDR1 LGHNA and CDR2 YSLEER. V lost 0 bases, J lost 4 bases, and 15 bases lay in between.

The chain couples TRBV2 to TRBJ2-7; D tentatively fits TRBD1 or TRBD2 (5 bases each). The CDR3 runs 17 residues. Germline CDR1 SNHLY, CDR2 FYNNEI. Trimming removed 8 bases at V and 2 bases at J, with 25 bases between. CDR3 in amino acids: CASLVVGVGSGTYEQYF. For the CDR3, the DNA is TGTGCCAGCCTGGTCGTGGGGGTCGGGTCGGGAACCTACGAGCAGTACTTC.

This chain links TRBV7-8 with TRBJ2-6; D is unclear. V shed 5 bases and J shed 1 base, with 9 bases lying between them. Germline V CDR1 and CDR2: SGHVS, FQNEAQ. The CDR3 sequence is 15 residues long. The CDR3 protein is CASSPMGSGANVLTF. The CDR3 DNA sequence: TGTGCCAGCAGCCCGATGGGTTCTGGGGCCAACGTCCTGACTTTC.

This clone is a singleton in its sample. The V call is TRBV4-1, the J call TRBJ2-3; no clear D gene. There are 16 residues in the CDR3. Per germline, CDR1 MGHRA and CDR2 YSYEKL. Trimming took off 4 bases at V and 0 bases at J, with 14 bases between the two ends. CDR3 nucleotides: TGCGCCAGCAGCCCCGAAGACCAAAGTAGCACAGATACGCAGTATTTT. Its translation: CASSPEDQSSTDTQYF.

This chain connects TRBV29-1 to TRBJ2-2; the D gene is possibly TRBD2 (5 bases). With 7 bases removed from V and 4 bases from J, the gap between germline ends came to 10 bases. This CDR3 is built from 12 residues. Germline CDR1 is SQVTM and CDR2 is ANQGSEA. CDR3 sequence: CSALSGTGELFF. The CDR3 coding sequence is TGCAGCGCCCTAAGCGGCACCGGGGAGCTGTTTTTT.

V gene TRBV28 combines with J gene TRBJ2-1, with 8 nucleotides matching TRBD2. CDR1 and CDR2 (germline): MDHEN, SYDVKM. The CDR3 consists of 15 residues. Trimming at V came to 6 bases and at J to 2 bases, leaving 6 bases not matched to a gene. The CDR3 DNA reads TGTGCCAGCAGAAGCCGGGGACTAGCCTACAATGAGCAGTTCTTC. It codes for CASRSRGLAYNEQFF.

The V and J genes are TRBV6-6 and TRBJ2-7, with TRBD1 matching over 9 bases. From germline, CDR1 is MNHNY and CDR2 SVGAGI (reference sequence). J was trimmed by 2 bases and V by 4 bases; bases with no gene match: 6. The CDR3 contains 15 residues. CDR3 in amino acids: CASSSDGTGTYEQYF. The CDR3 DNA reads as TGTGCCAGCAGTTCCGACGGGACAGGGACCTACGAGCAGTACTTC.

The chain's CDR3 is CASSHIGTGDGYGYTF. CDR3 DNA: TGTGCCAGCAGCCACATTGGGACAGGGGACGGCTATGGCTACACCTTC. The chain combines TRBV6-6 with TRBJ1-2; TRBD1 matches 10 bases. V gave up 6 bases and J gave up 4 bases; unmatched junction bases: 11. Germline assignment: CDR1 MNHNY and CDR2 SVGAGI (reference sequence). This CDR3 spans 16 amino acids.

This clone showed up just a few times. The rearrangement links TRBV13 to TRBJ2-2; TRBD1 is a possible D gene (6 bases). The V gene lost 4 bases and the J gene lost 6 bases, with 9 bases spanning the gap. Germline V CDR1 and CDR2: PRHDT, FYEKMQ (reference sequence). The CDR3 spans 13 residues. The DNA of the CDR3 is TGTGCCAGCAGCTCGACAGGAGCCGGGGAGCTGTTTTTT. Its translation is CASSSTGAGELFF. The entire variable domain, with the rest obtained from reference TRBV13 and TRBJ2-2, is as follows: AAGVIQSPRHLIKEKRETATLKCYPIPRHDTVYWYQQGPGQDPQFLISFYEKMQSDKGSIPDRFSAQQFSDYHSELNMSSLELGDSALYFCASSSTGAGELFFGEGSRLTVL.

The chain links TRBV29-1 to TRBJ2-7, with 7 bases matching TRBD1. Germline trimming cut 6 bases from V and 3 bases from J; bases unmatched to any gene: 5. Germline-derived CDR1 and CDR2 are SQVTM and ANQGSEA. The CDR3 contains 12 residues. CDR3 nucleotide sequence: TGCAGCGTGACCCCAGGGGGCTACGAGCAGTACTTC. The encoded protein is CSVTPGGYEQYF.